The present entry profiles one TCR beta chain with its context. In the study's own analysis: Amplified reference gene primers provided the basis for estimating nucleated cell counts. The repertoire was sequenced with immunoSEQ multiplex PCR; TCRdb's copy has only in-frame clones and lacks some. V, J and clone size reflect that table, while D and trimming were determined from the DNA. Of about 120,000 clones listed, roughly four fifths are singletons. The data were taken from a study of blood T cell repertoires in COVID-19. There are 17 residues in the CDR3. Looked up from germline, CDR1 is SGHAT and CDR2 is FQNNGV. The V and J ends lost 5 bases and 10 bases, in that order; junction bases with no gene match: 17.

This receptor was obtained from a man between 65 and 85 years old with active or convalescent COVID-19. This sequence joins TRBV11-2 and TRBJ2-1, with 10 nucleotides matching TRBD2. The source material was peripheral blood. The CDR3 DNA is TGTGCCAGCAGCAAAGAGGGCCAGCGGGAGGGCCTCGACGAGCAGTTCTTC. Amino acids: CASSKEGQREGLDEQFF.